What follows are 8 T cell receptor beta chains derived from one specimen sequenced in a study of naive and memory T cell subsets. Two oligonucleotides, mixed equimolar, formed the beta constant-region primer covering TRBC1 and TRBC2. TCRdb reanalysed the UMI-ligation and nested PCR reads using MiXCR and keeps one entry per CDR3 protein. Among about 3,100 distinct CDR3 sequences listed, more than 7% were seen once. The specimen was effector memory CD8+ T cells from blood. Stated subset: effector memory, CD45RA- CD27-. The receptors were sampled from a human donor in good health.

This clonotype has at least ten counts. The rearrangement joins TRBV27 to TRBJ2-1, with D perhaps matching TRBD2 (6 bases). Germline CDR1 is MNHEY and CDR2 is SMNVEV (reference sequence). Trimming stripped 5 bases from V and 3 bases from J, with 17 bases between. The CDR3 extends over 16 amino acids. The CDR3: CASSPRSAGLYNEQFF. The CDR3 region has the DNA TGTGCCAGCAGTCCCCGGAGCGCGGGACTCTACAATGAGCAGTTCTTC.

Points on this clonotype: This may arise from a read error, as a much more abundant clone is one base away. This sequence joins TRBV6-2 or TRBV6-3 and TRBJ2-7; D uncertain. Per the germline V gene, CDR1 is MNHEY and CDR2 is SVGEGT. The CDR3 is 14 amino acids. The CDR3 bases are TGTACCAGCAGTGTGGCGAAAGGATCCTACGAGCAGTACTTC. It is translated as CTSSVAKGSYEQYF.

The chain carries TRBV10-3 and TRBJ2-1; tentatively, D is TRBD1 (5 bases). There are 16 residues in the CDR3. The V gene lost 0 bases and the J gene lost 3 bases, with 12 bases spanning the gap. The germline gives CDR1 ENHRY, CDR2 SYGVKD. The CDR3 reads CAISESRGNIYNEQFF. CDR3 nucleotides: TGTGCCATCAGTGAGTCAAGGGGCAACATCTACAATGAGCAGTTCTTC.

This clonotype was observed a few times. The V call is TRBV29-1, the J call TRBJ1-1; possibly TRBD1 for D (5 bases). From germline, CDR1 is SQVTM and CDR2 ANQGSEA. CDR3 size: 14 residues. The V gene lost 8 bases and the J gene lost 1 base, with 17 bases spanning the gap. CDR3 sequence reads: CSSVPGPTNTEAFF. The CDR3 DNA reads TGCAGCTCCGTCCCGGGACCGACGAACACTGAAGCTTTCTTT.

The rearrangement links TRBV2 to TRBJ1-6; D might be TRBD1 (6 bases). Trimming stripped 6 bases from V and 7 bases from J, with 13 bases between. The CDR3 spans 14 residues. The germline CDR1 and CDR2 sequences are SNHLY and FYNNEI. The CDR3 DNA reads as TGTGCCAGCAGGGCGGCAGGGGAGAATTCACCCCTCCACTTT. Its translation: CASRAAGENSPLHF.

This clonotype was seen more than once but under ten times. The chain uses TRBV4-3 and TRBJ2-1, with D perhaps matching TRBD2 (6 bases). This CDR3 is built from 18 residues. CDR1 and CDR2 from the germline V gene are LGHNA and YSLEER. V was clipped by 4 bases and J by 3 bases, with 22 bases between them. CDR3 region: CASSRTHRGSYSYNEQFF. The CDR3 region has the DNA TGCGCCAGCAGCCGAACCCACCGGGGGAGCTACAGCTACAATGAGCAGTTCTTC.

This clonotype was seen repeatedly, ten times or more. This chain links TRBV29-1 with TRBJ1-1; unclear D gene. The CDR3 extends over 11 amino acids. V gave up 5 bases and J gave up 3 bases, with 7 bases separating them. Germline CDR1 is SQVTM and CDR2 is ANQGSEA. CDR3 region: CSVIVDTEAFF. The DNA of the CDR3 is TGCAGCGTTATAGTTGACACTGAAGCTTTCTTT.

This clonotype appeared a few times. This chain links TRBV2 with TRBJ1-6; unclear D gene. V dropped 5 bases and J dropped 2 bases, with 10 bases sitting between them. CDR3 size: 15 residues. Germline V gene lookup returns CDR1 SNHLY and CDR2 FYNNEI. In DNA, the CDR3 is TGTGCCAGCAGTCCCACGGAGACCTATAATTCACCCCTCCACTTT. It is translated as CASSPTETYNSPLHF.